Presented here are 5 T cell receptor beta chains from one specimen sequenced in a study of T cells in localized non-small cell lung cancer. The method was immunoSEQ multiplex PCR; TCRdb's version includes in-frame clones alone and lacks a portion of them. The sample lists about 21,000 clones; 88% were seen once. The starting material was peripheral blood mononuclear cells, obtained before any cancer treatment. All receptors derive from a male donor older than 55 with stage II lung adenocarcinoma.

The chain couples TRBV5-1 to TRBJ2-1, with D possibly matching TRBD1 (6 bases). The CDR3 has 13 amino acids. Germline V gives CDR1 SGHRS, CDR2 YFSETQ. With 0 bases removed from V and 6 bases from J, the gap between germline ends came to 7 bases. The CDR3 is CASSLVGGNEQFF. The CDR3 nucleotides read TGCGCCAGCAGCTTGGTAGGGGGCAATGAGCAGTTCTTC.

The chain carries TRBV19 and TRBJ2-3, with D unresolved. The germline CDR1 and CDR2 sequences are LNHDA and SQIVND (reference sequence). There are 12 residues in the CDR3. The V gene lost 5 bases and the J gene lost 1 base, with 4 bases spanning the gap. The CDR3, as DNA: TGTGCCAGTAGTGGGCGCACAGATACGCAGTATTTT. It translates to CASSGRTDTQYF.

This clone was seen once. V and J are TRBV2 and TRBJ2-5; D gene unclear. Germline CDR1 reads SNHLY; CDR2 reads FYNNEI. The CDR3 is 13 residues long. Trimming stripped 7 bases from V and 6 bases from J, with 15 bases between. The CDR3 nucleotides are TGTGCCAGCAATGAGCAGGTTGAGAAGACCCAGTACTTC. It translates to CASNEQVEKTQYF.

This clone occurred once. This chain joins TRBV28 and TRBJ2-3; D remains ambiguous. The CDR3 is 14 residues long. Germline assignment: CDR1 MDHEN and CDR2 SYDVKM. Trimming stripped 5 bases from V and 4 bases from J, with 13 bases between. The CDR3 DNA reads TGTGCCAGCAGTCCACGAAAGAAATCAGATACGCAGTATTTT. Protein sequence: CASSPRKKSDTQYF.

The CDR3 sequence: CASSLLLGREYEQYF. Written as DNA, the CDR3 is TGTGCCAGCAGCTTACTCTTGGGACGGGAGTACGAGCAGTACTTC. The V call is TRBV11-2, the J call TRBJ2-7, with D tentatively TRBD2 (6 bases). The CDR3 totals 15 residues. Trimming shortened V by 2 bases and J by 4 bases, and 15 bases separated the two germline ends. The germline V gene has CDR1 SGHAT and CDR2 FQNNGV.